The clone carrying this TCR beta chain was seen only a few times. The CDR3 is 13 amino acids. The ends were cut back, 7 bases at V and 4 bases at J, with 11 bases in the middle. CDR1 SGHVS and CDR2 FQNEAQ come from the germline V gene. The source of the sample is a study of response to subunit inactivated influenza vaccine. TCRdb called the RT-PCR reads again in MiXCR, with one record for every CDR3 protein. In the table there are 540,000 or so distinct CDR3 sequences, 10% to 15% of which are singletons. V is TRBV7-8 and J is TRBJ2-1, with a possible D match to TRBD1 (5 bases). Sequencing used PBMCs from blood, obtained roughly 45 days after vaccination. The sequence was collected from a man between 45 and 60 years old who received an inactivated influenza vaccine. The CDR3 sequence is CASNYQGYNEQFF. The DNA of the CDR3 is TGTGCCAGCAACTATCAGGGATACAATGAGCAGTTCTTC. The full variable domain, rest sourced from reference TRBV7-8 and TRBJ2-1, is GAGVSQSPRYKVAKRGQDVALRCDPISGHVSLFWYQQALGQGPEFLTYFQNEAQLDKSGLPSDRFFAERPEGSVSTLKIQRTQQEDSAVYLCASNYQGYNEQFFGPGTRLTVL.